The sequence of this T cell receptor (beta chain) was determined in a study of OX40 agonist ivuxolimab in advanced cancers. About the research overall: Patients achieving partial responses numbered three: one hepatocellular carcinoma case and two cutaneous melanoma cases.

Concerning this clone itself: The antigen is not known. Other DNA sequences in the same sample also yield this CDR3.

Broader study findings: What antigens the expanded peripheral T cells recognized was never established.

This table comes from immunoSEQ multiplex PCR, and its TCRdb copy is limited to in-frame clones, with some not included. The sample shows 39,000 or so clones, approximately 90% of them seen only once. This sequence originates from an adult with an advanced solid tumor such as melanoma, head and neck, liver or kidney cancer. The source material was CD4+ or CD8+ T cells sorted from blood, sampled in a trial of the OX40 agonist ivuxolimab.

The CDR3 region has the DNA TGTGCCAGCAGCTCCCCTGATGGCTACACCTTC. Its translation is CASSSPDGYTF. The chain has TRBV9 and TRBJ1-2, with D hard to call. Trimming pared 4 bases from V and 6 bases from J, leaving 7 bases between. CDR3 length equals 11 residues. CDR1 SGDLS and CDR2 YYNGEE come from the germline V gene.